This TCR beta chain was sequenced for a study of control samples from healthy donors and cancer patients. Germline V gene data show CDR1 as SQVTM and CDR2 as ANQGSEA. There are 14 residues in the CDR3. The ends were cut back, 0 bases at V and 1 base at J, with 9 bases in the middle. The method was immunoSEQ multiplex PCR; TCRdb's version includes in-frame clones alone and lacks a portion of them. The sample has about 120,000 clones; approximately 94% are singletons. This clone was detected once. The chain joins TRBV29-1 to TRBJ2-5; D call uncertain. Sequenced sample: blood. This TCR was recovered from a man aged 30-40 years in good health. CDR3 loop: CSVEDEGIQETQYF. For the CDR3, the DNA is TGCAGCGTTGAAGATGAAGGGATCCAAGAGACCCAGTACTTC. Combining the CDR3 with reference TRBV29-1 and TRBJ2-5 gives the whole variable domain SAVISQKPSRDICQRGTSLTIQCQVDSQVTMMFWYRQQPGQSLTLIATANQGSEATYESGFVIDKFPISRPNLTFSTLTVSNMSPEDSSIYLCSVEDEGIQETQYFGPGTRLLVL.